This TCR beta chain emerged from a study of blood T cell repertoires in COVID-19. For the study at large: Both acute and convalescent COVID-19 samples were obtained from the United States, Italy and Spain. From T cells, B-cell-depleted T cells, or PBMCs came the material, which was cDNA or gDNA.

This table comes from immunoSEQ multiplex PCR, and its TCRdb copy is limited to in-frame clones, with some not included. Seen here are about 180,000 clones, more than 75% observed once, and the top ten hold 0.95% to 1.5%. Participants came from about 23 US areas, aged roughly 18 to 100 years. Categorization into cohorts depended on clinical history that participants reported. Germline CDR1 reads SNHLY; CDR2 reads FYNNEI. The ends were cut back, 8 bases at V and 7 bases at J, with 15 bases in the middle. This CDR3 is 13 amino acids long. This TCR was sampled from a human donor with acute COVID-19. The donor label of this sample is uncertain. The sequenced sample consisted of PBMCs or T cells enriched from blood (not recorded which). The chain combines TRBV2 with TRBJ2-1, with a possible D match to TRBD2 (5 bases). The CDR3 DNA follows: TGTGCCAGCGCCCCGATGAGAGGGAATGAGCAGTTCTTC. Its translation is CASAPMRGNEQFF.